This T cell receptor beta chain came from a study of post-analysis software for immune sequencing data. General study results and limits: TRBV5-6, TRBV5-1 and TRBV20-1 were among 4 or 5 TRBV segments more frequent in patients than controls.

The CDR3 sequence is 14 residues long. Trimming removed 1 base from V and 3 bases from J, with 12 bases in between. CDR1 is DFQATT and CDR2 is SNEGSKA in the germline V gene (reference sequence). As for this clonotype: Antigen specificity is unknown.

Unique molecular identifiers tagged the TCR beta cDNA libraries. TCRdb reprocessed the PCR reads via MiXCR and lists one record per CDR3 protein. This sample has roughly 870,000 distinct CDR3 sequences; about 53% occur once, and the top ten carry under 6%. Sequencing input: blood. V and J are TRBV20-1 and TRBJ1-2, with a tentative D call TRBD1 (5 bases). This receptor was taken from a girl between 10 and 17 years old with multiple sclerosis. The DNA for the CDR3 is TGCAGTGCTAGAGGTCAGGGCCACTACTATGGCTACACCTTC. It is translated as CSARGQGHYYGYTF.